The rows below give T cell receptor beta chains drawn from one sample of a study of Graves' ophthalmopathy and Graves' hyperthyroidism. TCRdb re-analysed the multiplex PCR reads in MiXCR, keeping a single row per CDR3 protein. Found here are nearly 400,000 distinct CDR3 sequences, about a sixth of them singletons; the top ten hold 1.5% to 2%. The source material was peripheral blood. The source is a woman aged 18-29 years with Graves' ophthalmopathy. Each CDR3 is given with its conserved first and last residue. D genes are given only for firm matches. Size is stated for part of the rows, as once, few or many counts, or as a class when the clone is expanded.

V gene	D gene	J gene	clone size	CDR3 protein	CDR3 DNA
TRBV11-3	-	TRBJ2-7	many	CASSLRPGGAFGQQYF	TGTGCCAGCAGCTTAAGGCCAGGAGGGGCCTTCGGTCAGCAGTACTTC
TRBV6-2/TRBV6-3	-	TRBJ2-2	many	CASSYPSRGKRTNTGELFF	TGTGCCAGCAGTTACCCTTCTCGGGGGAAACGGACGAACACCGGGGAGCTGTTTTTT
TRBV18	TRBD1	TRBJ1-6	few	CASSPLGQVGNSYNSPFHF	TGTGCCAGCTCACCACTAGGACAGGTTGGGAACTCCTATAATTCACCCTTCCACTTT
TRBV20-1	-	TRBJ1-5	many	CSARDLKAGEDQPQHF	TGCAGTGCTAGAGATCTCAAGGCAGGGGAGGATCAGCCCCAGCATTTT
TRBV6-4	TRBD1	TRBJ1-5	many	CASSTTSGTANNQPQHF	TGTGCCAGCAGTACCACGTCCGGGACAGCAAATAATCAGCCCCAGCATTTT
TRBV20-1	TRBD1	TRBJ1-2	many	CSAEDREPYGYTF	TGCAGTGCTGAGGACAGGGAGCCCTATGGCTACACCTTC
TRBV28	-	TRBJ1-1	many	CASSFFTPNTEAFF	TGTGCCAGCAGCTTTTTTACCCCGAACACTGAAGCTTTCTTT
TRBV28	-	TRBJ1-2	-	CASSSPPGADPNYGYTF	TGTGCCAGCAGTTCCCCCCCGGGAGCAGATCCTAACTATGGCTACACCTTC
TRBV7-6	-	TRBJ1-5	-	CASSLGLQGRGQPQHF	TGTGCCAGCAGCTTAGGGCTACAGGGAAGAGGTCAGCCCCAGCATTTT
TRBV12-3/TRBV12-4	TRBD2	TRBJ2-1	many	CASSLRRAGEEQFF	TGTGCCAGCAGTTTAAGACGGGCGGGGGAGGAGCAGTTCTTC
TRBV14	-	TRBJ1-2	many	CASSQELRGSGYTF	TGTGCCAGCAGCCAAGAGTTGCGGGGTTCTGGCTACACCTTC
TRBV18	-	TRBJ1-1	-	CASSPPVGYTEAFF	TGTGCCAGCTCACCACCGGTGGGATACACTGAAGCTTTCTTT
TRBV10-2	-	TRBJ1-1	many	CASTLTLQPIAFF	TGCGCCAGCACCCTTACGCTACAACCGATCGCTTTCTTT
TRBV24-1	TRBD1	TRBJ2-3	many	CATSDPGTDTDTQYF	TGTGCCACCAGTGACCCCGGGACAGATACAGATACGCAGTATTTT
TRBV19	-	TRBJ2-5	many	CASSILWARETQYF	TGTGCCAGTAGTATCCTCTGGGCTAGGGAGACCCAGTACTTC
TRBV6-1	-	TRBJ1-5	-	CASSEAVIQVYSNQPQHF	TGTGCCAGCAGTGAAGCGGTAATTCAGGTTTATAGCAATCAGCCCCAGCATTTT
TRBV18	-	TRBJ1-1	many	CASSPIVEGEAFF	TGTGCCAGCTCACCGATCGTCGAGGGGGAAGCTTTCTTT
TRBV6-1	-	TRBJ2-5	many	CASNGGSQETQYF	TGTGCCAGCAATGGTGGGTCTCAAGAGACCCAGTACTTC
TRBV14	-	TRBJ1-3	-	CASSPHRNSGNAIYF	TGTGCCAGCAGCCCTCACAGGAACTCTGGAAACGCCATATATTTT
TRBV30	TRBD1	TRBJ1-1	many	CAWSGDRAPTEAFF	TGTGCCTGGAGCGGGGACAGGGCACCAACTGAAGCTTTCTTT
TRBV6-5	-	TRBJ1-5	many	CASSYVGNQPQHF	TGTGCCAGCAGTTACGTGGGGAATCAGCCCCAGCATTTT
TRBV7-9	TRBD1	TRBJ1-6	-	CASSLAGQQTGNSPLHF	TGTGCCAGCAGCTTAGCGGGACAGCAAACAGGAAATTCACCCCTCCACTTT
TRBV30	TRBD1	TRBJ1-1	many	CAWGQGGTEAFF	TGTGCCTGGGGACAGGGTGGGACTGAAGCTTTCTTT
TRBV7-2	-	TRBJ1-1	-	CASSSSFKMNTEAFF	TGTGCCAGCAGCTCGTCCTTTAAAATGAACACTGAAGCTTTCTTT
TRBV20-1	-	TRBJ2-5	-	CSAREFAWGMTQYF	TGCAGTGCTAGAGAGTTCGCGTGGGGGATGACCCAGTACTTC
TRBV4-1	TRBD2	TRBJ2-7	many	CASSQVNFLLGLEGEQYF	TGCGCCAGCAGCCAAGTTAACTTTCTTTTAGGACTAGAGGGCGAGCAGTACTTC
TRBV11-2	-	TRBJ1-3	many	CASSSAGSGNTIYF	TGTGCCAGCAGCTCCGCTGGCTCTGGAAACACCATATATTTT
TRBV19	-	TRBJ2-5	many	CASSRRGPLGETQYF	TGTGCCAGTAGTCGCAGAGGACCGCTCGGGGAGACCCAGTACTTC
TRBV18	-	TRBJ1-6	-	CASSPGVAQISPLHF	TGTGCCAGCTCACCGGGCGTAGCCCAGATTTCACCCCTCCACTTT
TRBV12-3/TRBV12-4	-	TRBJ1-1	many	CASRRTEGATEAFF	TGTGCCAGCAGGAGGACAGAGGGTGCTACTGAAGCTTTCTTT
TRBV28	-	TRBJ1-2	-	CASSFPGRYGYTF	TGTGCCAGCAGTTTCCCGGGCCGCTATGGCTACACCTTC
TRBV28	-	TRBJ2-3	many	CATGGYTQYF	TGTGCCACCGGCGGTTATACGCAGTATTTT
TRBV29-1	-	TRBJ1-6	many	CSVEGDNNSPLHF	TGCAGCGTTGAAGGGGACAATAATTCACCCCTCCACTTT
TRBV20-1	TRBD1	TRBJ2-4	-	CSAGRTGLKDIQYF	TGCAGTGCTGGTCGGACAGGGTTGAAGGACATTCAGTACTTC
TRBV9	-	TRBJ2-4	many	CASSGEAVDIQYF	TGTGCCAGCAGCGGGGAGGCGGTAGACATTCAGTACTTC
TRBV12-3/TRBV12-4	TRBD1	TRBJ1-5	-	CASSPTGGGQPQHF	TGTGCCAGCAGTCCGACAGGGGGTGGCCAGCCCCAGCATTTT
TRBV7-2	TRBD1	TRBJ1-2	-	CASSYKGQGGYGYTF	TGTGCCAGCAGCTATAAGGGACAGGGAGGCTATGGCTACACCTTC
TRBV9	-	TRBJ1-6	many	CASSAPGGWENSPLHF	TGTGCCAGCAGCGCCCCTGGGGGGTGGGAAAATTCACCCCTCCACTTT
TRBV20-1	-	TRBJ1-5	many	CSATPGTSNQPQHF	TGCAGTGCTACCCCCGGGACAAGCAATCAGCCCCAGCATTTT
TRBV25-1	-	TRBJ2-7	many	CASSETGFYEQYF	TGTGCCAGCAGTGAAACAGGGTTCTACGAGCAGTACTTC
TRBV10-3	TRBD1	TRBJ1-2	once	CAISDSTGGGYGYTF	TGTGCCATCAGTGACTCGACAGGGGGTGGCTATGGCTACACCTTC
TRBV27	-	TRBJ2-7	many	CASSFSGRSEQYF	TGTGCCAGCAGTTTTTCGGGCAGGTCCGAGCAGTACTTC
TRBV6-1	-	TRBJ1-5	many	CASSQAGGGGQPQHF	TGTGCCAGCAGTCAAGCCGGGGGAGGAGGCCAGCCCCAGCATTTT
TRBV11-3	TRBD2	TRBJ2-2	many	CASSLYVGRANGELFF	TGTGCCAGCAGCTTATACGTCGGGAGGGCAAACGGGGAGCTGTTTTTT
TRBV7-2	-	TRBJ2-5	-	CASSLYFGRRRETQYF	TGTGCCAGCAGCTTATATTTCGGGAGACGAAGGGAGACCCAGTACTTC
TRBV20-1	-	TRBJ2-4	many	CSATSGGLTKNIQYF	TGCAGTGCGACGTCTGGGGGGCTAACCAAAAACATTCAGTACTTC
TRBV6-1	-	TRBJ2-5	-	CASSEAFSRYQETQYF	TGTGCCAGCAGTGAAGCGTTCAGCCGCTACCAAGAGACCCAGTACTTC
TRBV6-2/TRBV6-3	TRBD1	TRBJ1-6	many	CASSGLGQDHSPLHF	TGTGCCAGCAGTGGACTGGGACAGGACCATTCACCCCTCCACTTT
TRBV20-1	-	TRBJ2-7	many	CSATQPRGSYEQYF	TGCAGTGCGACGCAACCCAGGGGTTCCTACGAGCAGTACTTC
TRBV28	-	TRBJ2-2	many	CASTTRGVYTGELFF	TGTGCCAGCACCACCCGAGGGGTGTACACCGGGGAGCTGTTTTTT
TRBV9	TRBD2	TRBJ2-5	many	CASSVGGRADSSETQYF	TGTGCCAGCAGCGTCGGCGGGAGGGCCGACTCTTCAGAGACCCAGTACTTC
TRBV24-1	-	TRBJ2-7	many	CATSDPGNRATYEQYF	TGTGCCACCAGTGATCCGGGGAACAGGGCTACCTACGAGCAGTACTTC
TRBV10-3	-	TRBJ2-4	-	CAISERDFNIQYF	TGTGCCATCAGTGAGCGGGACTTCAACATTCAGTACTTC
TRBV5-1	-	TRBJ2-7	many	CASSAKGVLSYEQYF	TGCGCCAGCAGCGCCAAGGGGGTCCTTTCCTACGAGCAGTACTTC
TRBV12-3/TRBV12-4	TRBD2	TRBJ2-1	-	CASKRLASYNEQFF	TGTGCCAGCAAGAGACTAGCGTCCTACAATGAGCAGTTCTTC
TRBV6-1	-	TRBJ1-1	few	CASSVTLAGTEAFF	TGTGCCAGCAGTGTTACCCTGGCGGGCACTGAAGCTTTCTTT
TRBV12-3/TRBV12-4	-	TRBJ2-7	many	CASSVGRFYEQYF	TGTGCCAGCAGTGTAGGACGGTTCTACGAGCAGTACTTC
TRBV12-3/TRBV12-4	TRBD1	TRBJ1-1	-	CASTPDRVRTEAFF	TGTGCCAGCACGCCCGACAGGGTGCGGACTGAAGCTTTCTTT
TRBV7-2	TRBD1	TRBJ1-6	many	CASSQLPRGVTPLHF	TGTGCCAGCAGCCAGCTTCCCAGGGGGGTTACACCCCTCCACTTT